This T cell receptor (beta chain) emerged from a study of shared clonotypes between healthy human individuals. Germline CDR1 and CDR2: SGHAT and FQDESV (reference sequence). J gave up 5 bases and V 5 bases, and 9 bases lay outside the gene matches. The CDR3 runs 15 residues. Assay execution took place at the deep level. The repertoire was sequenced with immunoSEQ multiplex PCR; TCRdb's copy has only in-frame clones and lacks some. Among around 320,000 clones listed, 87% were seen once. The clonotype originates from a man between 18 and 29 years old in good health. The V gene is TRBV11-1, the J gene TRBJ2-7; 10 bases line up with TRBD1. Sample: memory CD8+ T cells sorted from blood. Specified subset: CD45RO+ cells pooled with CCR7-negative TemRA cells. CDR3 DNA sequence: TGTGCCAGCAGCCCCGGGGTTGGGACAGGGGACGAGCAGTACTTC. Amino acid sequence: CASSPGVGTGDEQYF.